The 20 T cell receptor beta chains listed next were all sequenced from one sample in a study of blood T cell repertoires in COVID-19. Profiling relied on immunoSEQ multiplex PCR, and the TCRdb table lists in-frame clones only, not all of them. The repertoire holds more than 45,000 clones, approximately 86% seen once, with roughly 2.9% in the top ten. Sequenced material: peripheral blood. These receptors all come from a woman aged 80 or over with acute or convalescent COVID-19.

This chain links TRBV19 with TRBJ1-1; D call uncertain. The CDR3 runs 12 residues. V lost 4 bases to trimming and J lost 5 bases, with 8 bases between them. Germline assignment: CDR1 LNHDA and CDR2 SQIVND (reference sequence). CDR3 in amino acids: CASSNRETEAFF. DNA for the CDR3: TGTGCCAGTAGTAACCGGGAGACTGAAGCTTTCTTT.

The chain couples TRBV10-3 to TRBJ1-2, with D perhaps matching TRBD1 (6 bases). V lost 4 bases and J lost 6, with 30 bases in between. The CDR3 runs 19 residues. The germline CDR1 and CDR2 sequences are ENHRY and SYGVKD. CDR3 sequence (DNA): TGTGCCATCAGTGTACCCTCGGGGGGCGGCACCCCCGTATTGGATGGCTACACCTTC. It yields the protein CAISVPSGGGTPVLDGYTF.

This rearrangement joins TRBV2 to TRBJ1-2, with 7 bases fitting TRBD1. CDR3 size: 14 residues. V shed 3 bases and J 3 bases; nucleotides not matched to a gene: 4. CDR1 is SNHLY and CDR2 is FYNNEI in the germline V gene. CDR3 sequence: CASSEWQGDYGYTF. CDR3 nucleotide sequence: TGTGCCAGCAGTGAGTGGCAGGGGGACTATGGCTACACCTTC.

The chain employs TRBV18 and TRBJ1-4; 9 nucleotides align to TRBD1. V was pared by 6 bases and J by 5 bases, with 13 bases of the junction left unmatched. Germline assignment: CDR1 KGHSH and CDR2 LQKENI. The CDR3 contains 17 residues. Here the CDR3 reads CASSPGTGKGSNEKLFF. The CDR3, as DNA: TGTGCCAGCTCGCCCGGGACAGGGAAAGGTTCGAATGAAAAACTGTTTTTT.

The rearrangement links TRBV5-8 to TRBJ2-5; D is unresolved. The V end was cut by 2 bases, the J end by 9 bases, with 8 bases between. The CDR3 extends over 11 amino acids. Germline V gene lookup returns CDR1 SGHTS and CDR2 YDEGEE. CDR3 loop: CASSLSTAQYF. The CDR3 nucleotides are TGTGCCAGCAGCTTAAGTACGGCCCAGTACTTC. Full variable domain (outside the CDR3, taken from reference TRBV5-8 and TRBJ2-5): EAGVTQSPTHLIKTRGQQATLRCSPISGHTSVYWYQQALGLGLQFLLWYDEGEERNRGNFPPRFSGRQFPNYSSELNVNALELEDSALYLCASSLSTAQYFGPGTRLLVL.

The chain couples TRBV19 to TRBJ2-2; 7 nucleotides agree with TRBD2. This CDR3 comprises 12 residues. Germline CDR1 is LNHDA and CDR2 is SQIVND (reference sequence). The junction had 3 bases not matched to a gene; V was cut back by 8 bases and J by 6 bases. The CDR3 is CASGEGPGELFF. CDR3 sequence (DNA): TGTGCCAGTGGGGAGGGGCCCGGGGAGCTGTTTTTT.

This sequence joins TRBV2 and TRBJ2-1; D gene unclear. The CDR3 consists of 11 residues. CDR1 SNHLY and CDR2 FYNNEI come from the germline V gene. With 5 bases removed from V and 4 bases from J, the gap between germline ends came to 3 bases. For the CDR3, the DNA is TGTGCCAGCAGTCTATACAATGAGCAGTTCTTC. Amino acid sequence: CASSLYNEQFF. Full variable domain (outside the CDR3, taken from reference TRBV2 and TRBJ2-1): EPEVTQTPSHQVTQMGQEVILRCVPISNHLYFYWYRQILGQKVEFLVSFYNNEISEKSEIFDDQFSVERPDGSNFTLKIRSTKLEDSAMYFCASSLYNEQFFGPGTRLTVL.

This chain joins TRBV6-1 and TRBJ1-2; no clear D gene. Looked up from germline, CDR1 is MNHNS and CDR2 is SASEGT. The CDR3 totals 15 residues. The V end was cut by 2 bases, the J end by 6 bases, with 16 bases between. The CDR3 sequence: CASSENSLLGDGYTF. CDR3 nucleotide sequence: TGTGCCAGCAGTGAAAATTCCCTTTTAGGAGATGGCTACACCTTC.

This clone occurred once. This rearrangement joins TRBV11-2 to TRBJ1-6, with a tentative D call TRBD1 (5 bases). V lost 0 bases and J 6 bases, leaving 9 bases between the germline ends. Germline CDR1 is SGHAT and CDR2 is FQNNGV. There are 15 residues in the CDR3. The CDR3 DNA follows: TGTGCCAGCAGCTTAGACAGGGAAATTAATTCACCCCTCCACTTT. Protein product: CASSLDREINSPLHF. Complete variable domain (other parts from reference TRBV11-2 and TRBJ1-6): EAGVAQSPRYKIIEKRQSVAFWCNPISGHATLYWYQQILGQGPKLLIQFQNNGVVDDSQLPKDRFSAERLKGVDSTLKIQPAKLEDSAVYLCASSLDREINSPLHFGNGTRLTVT.

This rearrangement joins TRBV30 to TRBJ2-1; TRBD2 matches 8 bases. There are 14 residues in the CDR3. With V trimmed by 0 bases and J by 7 bases, 5 bases remained unmatched. Looked up from germline, CDR1 is GTSNPN and CDR2 is SVGIG (reference sequence). The CDR3, as DNA: TGTGCCTGGAGTGTTCGGGGGGGCATTAATGAGCAGTTCTTC. Protein sequence: CAWSVRGGINEQFF.

This chain uses TRBV19 with TRBJ2-3, with 8 bases that match TRBD2. Germline CDR1 and CDR2: LNHDA and SQIVND (reference sequence). CDR3 size: 14 residues. V dropped 4 bases and J dropped 5; count of bases not matched to a gene: 5. The CDR3 DNA sequence: TGTGCCAGTAGTAGGTCGGGGGGGCAAGATACGCAGTATTTT. As protein: CASSRSGGQDTQYF.

This chain connects TRBV12-3 or TRBV12-4 to TRBJ2-1; D is ambiguous. The CDR3 runs to 13 residues. Trimming left V 7 bases short and J 6 bases short, with 13 bases between. CDR3 in DNA: TGTGCCAGCACCCCGTCCGCAGGCAATGAGCAGTTCTTC. As protein: CASTPSAGNEQFF.

The CDR3 reads CASSWGQGMNTEAFF. CDR3 sequence (DNA): TGTGCCAGCAGCTGGGGACAGGGGATGAACACTGAAGCTTTCTTT. The chain is built from TRBV5-5 and TRBJ1-1; TRBD1 aligns across 10 bases. This CDR3 is built from 15 residues. The germline V gene has CDR1 SGHKS and CDR2 YYEKEE (reference sequence). J lost 0 bases, V lost 3 bases, and 2 bases had no gene match. The variable domain in full, with the rest retrieved from reference TRBV5-5 and TRBJ1-1, is DAGVTQSPTHLIKTRGQQVTLRCSPISGHKSVSWYQQVLGQGPQFIFQYYEKEERGRGNFPDRFSARQFPNYSSELNVNALLLGDSALYLCASSWGQGMNTEAFFGQGTRLTVV.

The gene calls are TRBV5-6 and TRBJ1-5; D is unresolved. Per germline, CDR1 SGHDT and CDR2 YYEEEE. Trimming took off 2 bases at V and 5 bases at J, with 11 bases between the two ends. The CDR3 sequence is 14 residues long. The CDR3 coding sequence is TGTGCCAGCAGCTTAGGCCTAGGCCATCAGCCCCAGCATTTT. Encoded protein: CASSLGLGHQPQHF. Full variable domain (missing parts from reference TRBV5-6 and TRBJ1-5): DAGVTQSPTHLIKTRGQQVTLRCSPKSGHDTVSWYQQALGQGPQFIFQYYEEEERQRGNFPDRFSGHQFPNYSSELNVNALLLGDSALYLCASSLGLGHQPQHFGDGTRLSIL.

This chain links TRBV6-5 with TRBJ1-3; D uncertain. The CDR3 consists of 15 residues. The V gene's germline CDR1 is MNHEY and CDR2 SVGAGI. V lost 6 bases and J 0 bases, leaving 12 bases between the germline ends. In DNA, the CDR3 is TGTGCCAGCAGCCTCGGAGGTTACTCTGGAAACACCATATATTTT. This codes for CASSLGGYSGNTIYF.

J is TRBJ2-2 and V is TRBV3-1 (or the pseudogene TRBV3-2); TRBD2 matches 9 bases. This CDR3 has 16 residues. After removal of 4 bases from V and 1 base from J, the junction contained 4 bases not matched to a gene. The germline gives CDR1 LGHDT, CDR2 YNNKEL (reference sequence). The CDR3 protein is CASSLRTSVNTGELFF. The CDR3 DNA is TGTGCCAGCAGCCTCCGGACTAGCGTGAACACCGGGGAGCTGTTTTTT.

This clone was detected a few times. The J gene is TRBJ2-4, the V gene TRBV6-2 or TRBV6-3, with 9 bases matching TRBD1. The CDR3 runs to 15 residues. After removal of 2 bases from V and 6 bases from J, the junction contained 5 bases not matched to a gene. CDR1 is MNHEY and CDR2 is SVGEGT in the germline V gene. In DNA form, the CDR3 reads TGTGCCAGCAGTTACCTGACAGGGGGAACAAACATTCAGTACTTC. Translated: CASSYLTGGTNIQYF.

This chain joins TRBV7-2 and TRBJ1-4; D remains unclear. The CDR3 spans 14 residues. The V end lost 5 bases, the J end lost 10 bases, and 17 bases lay between the germline ends. The germline V gene encodes CDR1 SGHTA and CDR2 FQGNSA. The chain's CDR3 is CASSPSRRSGKLFF. For the CDR3, the DNA is TGTGCCAGCAGCCCCTCCCGCCGGTCCGGAAAACTGTTTTTT. Variable domain in full (rest from reference TRBV7-2 and TRBJ1-4): GAGVSQSPSNKVTEKGKDVELRCDPISGHTALYWYRQSLGQGLEFLIYFQGNSAPDKSGLPSDRFSAERTGGSVSTLTIQRTQQEDSAVYLCASSPSRRSGKLFFGSGTQLSVL.

CDR3: CASGGFTEAFF. CDR3 in DNA: TGTGCCAGCGGGGGGTTCACTGAAGCTTTCTTT. The genes are TRBV3-1 (or the pseudogene TRBV3-2) and TRBJ1-1; perhaps TRBD1 as D (5 bases). The germline gives CDR1 LGHDT, CDR2 YNNKEL (reference sequence). The germline V and J ends were trimmed by 8 bases and 4 bases, with 8 bases remaining between them. The CDR3 loop spans 11 amino acids.

The chain uses TRBV5-4 and TRBJ1-4; D unclear. Germline CDR1 and CDR2: SGHNT and YYREEE (reference sequence). V was trimmed by 4 bases and J by 3 bases, leaving 13 bases between them. The length of the CDR3 is 15 residues. The CDR3 here is CASSRKVGANEKLFF. CDR3 nucleotide sequence: TGTGCCAGCAGCCGGAAGGTCGGGGCTAATGAAAAACTGTTTTTT.